This is a list of T cell receptor beta chains from one sample in a study of breast tumors, draining lymph nodes, adjacent tissues. TCRdb reprocessed the multiplex PCR reads via MiXCR and lists one record per CDR3 protein. The sample yields over 100,000 distinct CDR3 sequences, more than 20% seen once. The material sequenced was axillary lymph node tissue. These TCRs come from a female donor with breast cancer. Some clones in this sample may be carry-over from other donors' samples. The CDR3 runs from the conserved cysteine through the conserved F or W. A D gene is named only where the DNA matches it firmly. Size is stated for part of the rows, as once, few or many counts, or as a class when the clone is expanded.

>.|TRBJ1-5|TRBV19|TRBD1
CASNRGDNQPQHF
TGTGCCAGTAACAGGGGCGACAATCAGCCCCAGCATTTT
>many|TRBJ1-6|TRBV30|.
CAWSVWTLGKFNSPLHF
TGTGCCTGGAGTGTTTGGACACTTGGGAAATTCAACTCACCCCTCCACTTT
>many|TRBJ2-7|TRBV11-3|TRBD2
CASSYGLVGEQYF
TGTGCCAGCAGCTATGGACTAGTCGGCGAGCAGTACTTC
>many|TRBJ2-5|TRBV28|TRBD2
CASSGGLAGVETQYF
TGTGCCAGCAGTGGGGGACTAGCGGGAGTAGAGACCCAGTACTTC
>many|TRBJ2-5|TRBV3-1|.
CASSQAMRTAGLWTQYF
TGTGCCAGCAGCCAAGCAATGAGAACCGCCGGTCTATGGACCCAGTACTTC
>.|TRBJ2-7|TRBV6-5|TRBD1
CTSEDRGSYEQYF
TGTACCAGCGAAGACAGGGGCTCCTACGAGCAGTACTTC
>many|TRBJ1-2|TRBV7-8|.
CASSLGHKNYGYTF
TGTGCCAGCAGCTTAGGTCACAAGAACTATGGCTACACCTTC
>.|TRBJ2-4|TRBV11-1|TRBD1
CASSMTGQVKNIQYF
TGTGCCAGCAGTATGACGGGACAGGTCAAAAACATTCAGTACTTC
>many|TRBJ1-4|TRBV7-2|.
CASSLVGTTNEKLFF
TGTGCCAGCAGCTTAGTCGGGACAACTAATGAAAAACTGTTTTTT
>many|TRBJ2-7|TRBV2|.
CASSIQGPSYEQYF
TGTGCCAGCAGTATACAGGGTCCCTCCTACGAGCAGTACTTC